Reported below is one TCR beta chain. The source of the sample is a study of early T cells in non-severe SARS-CoV-2 infection. TCRdb passed the 5' RACE reads through MiXCR, listing each CDR3 protein once. There are under 95,000 distinct CDR3 sequences in the sample; more than 10% occur only once, and approximately 4.5% lies in the top ten. The germline gives CDR1 MGHRA, CDR2 YSYEKL. The germline V and J ends were trimmed by 1 base and 9 bases, with 16 bases remaining between them. This CDR3 has 15 residues. This sequence joins TRBV4-1 and TRBJ2-4; tentative D call: TRBD1 (6 bases). The sequenced sample consisted of whole blood. The TCR originated in an adult who was a healthcare worker with PCR-confirmed SARS-CoV-2 infection or an uninfected control (not recorded which). The CDR3 DNA reads as TGCGCCAGCAGCCAAGGCGTAGCTGGGGGCGGCATTCAGTACTTC. Translation gives CASSQGVAGGGIQYF.